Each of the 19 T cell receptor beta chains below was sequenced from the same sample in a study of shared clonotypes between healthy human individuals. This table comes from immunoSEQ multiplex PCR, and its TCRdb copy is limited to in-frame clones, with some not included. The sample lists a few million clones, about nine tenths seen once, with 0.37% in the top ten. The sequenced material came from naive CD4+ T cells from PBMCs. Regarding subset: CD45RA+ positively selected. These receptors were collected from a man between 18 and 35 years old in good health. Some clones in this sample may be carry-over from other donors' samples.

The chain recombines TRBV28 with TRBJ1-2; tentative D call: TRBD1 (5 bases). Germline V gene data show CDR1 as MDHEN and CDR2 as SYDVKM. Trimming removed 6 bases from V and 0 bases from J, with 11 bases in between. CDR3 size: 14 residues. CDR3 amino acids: CASSSWGANYGYTF. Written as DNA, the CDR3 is TGTGCCAGCAGCTCATGGGGGGCTAACTATGGCTACACCTTC.

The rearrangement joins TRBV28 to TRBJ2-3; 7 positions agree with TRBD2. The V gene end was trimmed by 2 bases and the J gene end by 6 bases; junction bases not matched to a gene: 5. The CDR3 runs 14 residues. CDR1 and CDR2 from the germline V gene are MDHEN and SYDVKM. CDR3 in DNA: TGTGCCAGCAGTTTAGCGGGAGTCGGGGATACGCAGTATTTT. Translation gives CASSLAGVGDTQYF.

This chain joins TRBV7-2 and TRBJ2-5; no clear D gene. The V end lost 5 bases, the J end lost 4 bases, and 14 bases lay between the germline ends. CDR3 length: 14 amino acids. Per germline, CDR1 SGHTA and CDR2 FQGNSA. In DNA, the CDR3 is TGTGCCAGCAGCCCGAGCACAGAAGCAGAGACCCAGTACTTC. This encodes CASSPSTEAETQYF.

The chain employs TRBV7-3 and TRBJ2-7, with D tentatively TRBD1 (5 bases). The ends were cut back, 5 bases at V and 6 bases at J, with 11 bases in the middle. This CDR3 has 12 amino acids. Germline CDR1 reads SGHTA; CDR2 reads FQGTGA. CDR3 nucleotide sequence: TGTGCCAGCAGCCCAGACAGTTTCGAGCAGTACTTC. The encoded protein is CASSPDSFEQYF.

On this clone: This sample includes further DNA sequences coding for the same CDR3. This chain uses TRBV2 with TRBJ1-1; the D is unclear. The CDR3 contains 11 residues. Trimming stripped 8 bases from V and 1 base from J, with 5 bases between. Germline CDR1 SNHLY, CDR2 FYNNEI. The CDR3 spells CASAGNTEAFF. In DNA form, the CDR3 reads TGTGCCAGCGCCGGGAACACTGAAGCTTTCTTT.

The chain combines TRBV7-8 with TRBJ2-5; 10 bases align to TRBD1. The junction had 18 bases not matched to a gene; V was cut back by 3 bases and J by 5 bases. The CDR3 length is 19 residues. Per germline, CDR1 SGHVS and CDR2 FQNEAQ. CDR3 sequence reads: CASSFGRVTGGSRVETQYF. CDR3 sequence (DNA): TGTGCCAGCAGCTTCGGCCGGGTGACAGGGGGCTCTCGAGTGGAGACCCAGTACTTC.

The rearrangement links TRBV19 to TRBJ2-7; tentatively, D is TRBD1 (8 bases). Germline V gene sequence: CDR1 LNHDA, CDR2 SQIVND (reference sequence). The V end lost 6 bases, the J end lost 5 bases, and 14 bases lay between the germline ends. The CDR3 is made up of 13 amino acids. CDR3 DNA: TGTGCCAGTAGCACAGGGGGGAGGGACGAGCAGTACTTC. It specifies CASSTGGRDEQYF.

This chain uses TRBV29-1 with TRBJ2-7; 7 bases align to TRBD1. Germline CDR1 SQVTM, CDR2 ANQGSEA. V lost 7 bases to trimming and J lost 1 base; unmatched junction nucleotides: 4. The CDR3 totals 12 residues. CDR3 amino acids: CSGGQTSYEQYF. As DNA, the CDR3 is TGCAGCGGGGGACAGACGTCCTACGAGCAGTACTTC.

The CDR3 nucleotides read TGCGCCAGCAGCTCCGCGCGAGGACGGAACAGCTTAAACTATGGCTACACCTTC. It translates to CASSSARGRNSLNYGYTF. The chain is built from TRBV5-1 and TRBJ1-2; unclear D gene. This CDR3 region has 18 residues. V dropped 3 bases and J dropped 2 bases, with 23 bases sitting between them. Germline V lookup: CDR1 SGHRS, CDR2 YFSETQ.

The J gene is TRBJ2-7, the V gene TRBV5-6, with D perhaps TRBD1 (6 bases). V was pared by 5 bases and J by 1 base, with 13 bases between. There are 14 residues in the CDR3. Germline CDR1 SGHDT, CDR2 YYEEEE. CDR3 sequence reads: CASRRGTTSYEQYF. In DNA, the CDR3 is TGTGCCAGCAGGAGGGGGACAACTTCCTACGAGCAGTACTTC. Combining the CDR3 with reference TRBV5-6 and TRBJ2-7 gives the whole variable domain DAGVTQSPTHLIKTRGQQVTLRCSPKSGHDTVSWYQQALGQGPQFIFQYYEEEERQRGNFPDRFSGHQFPNYSSELNVNALLLGDSALYLCASRRGTTSYEQYFGPGTRLTVT.

CDR3 region: CASSPHKTGELFF. As DNA, the CDR3 is TGTGCCAGCTCACCACACAAAACCGGGGAGCTGTTTTTT. This chain joins TRBV18 and TRBJ2-2; D unresolved. V was clipped by 1 base and J by 5 bases, with 5 bases between them. The CDR3 spans 13 residues. Germline CDR1 KGHSH, CDR2 LQKENI.

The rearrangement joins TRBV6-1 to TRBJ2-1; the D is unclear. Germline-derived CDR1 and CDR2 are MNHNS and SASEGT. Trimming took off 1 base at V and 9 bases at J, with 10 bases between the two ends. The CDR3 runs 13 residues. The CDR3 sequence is CASSEGLRVEQFF. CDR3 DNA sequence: TGTGCCAGCAGTGAAGGCCTTAGAGTTGAGCAGTTCTTC.

The CDR3 nucleotides are TGTGCCAGTAGTATAAACAAGGGGGTGGATGAGCAGTTCTTC. Its protein product is CASSINKGVDEQFF. This chain uses TRBV19 with TRBJ2-1, with D possibly TRBD1 on 6 matching bases. CDR1 LNHDA and CDR2 SQIVND come from the germline V gene (reference sequence). V was shortened by 2 bases and J by 8 bases, with 13 bases between the two germline ends. This CDR3 contains 14 residues.

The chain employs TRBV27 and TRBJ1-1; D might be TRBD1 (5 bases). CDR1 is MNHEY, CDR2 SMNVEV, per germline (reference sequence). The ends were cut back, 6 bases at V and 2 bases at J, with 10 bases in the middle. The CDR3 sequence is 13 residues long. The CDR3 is CASRGGFNTEAFF. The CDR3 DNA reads TGTGCCAGCAGGGGGGGATTTAACACTGAAGCTTTCTTT.

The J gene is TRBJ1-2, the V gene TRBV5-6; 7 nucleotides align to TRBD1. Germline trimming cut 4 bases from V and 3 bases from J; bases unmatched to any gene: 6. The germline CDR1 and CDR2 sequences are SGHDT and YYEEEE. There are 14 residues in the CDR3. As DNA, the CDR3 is TGTGCCAGCAGCGGGCAGGGGGGCTACTATGGCTACACCTTC. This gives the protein CASSGQGGYYGYTF.

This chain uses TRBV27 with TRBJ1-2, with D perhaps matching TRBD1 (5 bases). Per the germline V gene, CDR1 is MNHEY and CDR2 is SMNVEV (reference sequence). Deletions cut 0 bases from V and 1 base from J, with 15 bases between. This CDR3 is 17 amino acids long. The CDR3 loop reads CASSLSSTVDLNYGYTF. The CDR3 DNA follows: TGTGCCAGCAGTTTATCCTCGACAGTCGATCTTAACTATGGCTACACCTTC.

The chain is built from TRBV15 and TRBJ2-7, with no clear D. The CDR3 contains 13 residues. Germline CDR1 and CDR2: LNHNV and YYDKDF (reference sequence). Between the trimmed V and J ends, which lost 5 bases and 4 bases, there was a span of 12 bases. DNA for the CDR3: TGTGCCACCAGCTCTAGTGGTTGGTACGAGCAGTACTTC. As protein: CATSSSGWYEQYF.

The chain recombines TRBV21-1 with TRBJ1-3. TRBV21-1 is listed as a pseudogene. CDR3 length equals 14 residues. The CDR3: CASSLFPLGNTIYF. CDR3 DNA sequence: TGTGCCAGCAGCCTGTTCCCTCTTGGAAACACCATATATTTT.

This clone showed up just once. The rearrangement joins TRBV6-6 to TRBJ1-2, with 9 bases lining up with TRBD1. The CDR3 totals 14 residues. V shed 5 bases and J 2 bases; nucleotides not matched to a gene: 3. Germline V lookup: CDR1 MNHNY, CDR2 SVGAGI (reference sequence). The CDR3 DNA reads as TGTGCCAGCAGTCCCGGGACAGGGAACTATGGCTACACCTTC. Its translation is CASSPGTGNYGYTF.